This T cell receptor (beta chain) originates from a study of PD-1 blockade in mismatch repair-deficient tumors. Study in general: Patients had around twelve mismatch repair-deficient cancer types, all previously treated and progressing.

Study observations and caveats: Rapid post-treatment expansion, then contraction, generally preceding radiologic response, marked tumor-resident clones.

To note about this clone: What it recognizes is unknown.

The protocol was immunoSEQ multiplex PCR, while the TCRdb copy is restricted to in-frame clones and leaves out a portion. The repertoire includes about 66,000 clones, 70% to 80% of them detected once, and roughly 6% sits in the top ten. Sequencing was performed on peripheral blood, taken 2 weeks after starting pembrolizumab. The receptor's source is an adult with mismatch repair-deficient cancer.

This chain's CDR3 is CASSRAVTYEQYF. In DNA form, the CDR3 reads TGTGCCAGCAGCCGGGCCGTGACCTACGAGCAGTACTTC. The V and J genes are TRBV5-5 and TRBJ2-7; D is undetermined. Germline CDR1 SGHKS, CDR2 YYEKEE (reference sequence). Trimming pared 4 bases from V and 2 bases from J, leaving 10 bases between. The CDR3 spans 13 residues.